The 26 T cell receptor beta chains reported below all come from one sample, sequenced in a study of metastatic and nonmetastatic thyroid tumors. With MiXCR, TCRdb called clones anew from the PCR reads. The data hold roughly 13,000 clones, with less than 30% observed a single time. The entire patient cohort was treatment-naive prior to thyroid surgery. Material: tumor tissue. The receptors here all came from a female donor with papillary thyroid cancer or a benign thyroid nodule (not recorded which). Some clones in this sample may be carry-over from other donors' samples.

This clone is medium-sized. The rearrangement links TRBV27 to TRBJ1-5; a weak D match, TRBD1 (5 bases). V dropped 6 bases and J dropped 7 bases, with 13 bases sitting between them. CDR3 length equals 13 residues. Germline V gene lookup returns CDR1 MNHEY and CDR2 SMNVEV (reference sequence). Here the CDR3 reads CASSLQVSQPQHF. CDR3 sequence (DNA): TGTGCCAGCAGCCTACAGGTTAGCCAGCCCCAGCATTTT.

This clone is judged medium-sized. CDR3 amino acids: CASSHSPGVGNIQYF. In DNA form, the CDR3 reads TGTGCCAGCAGCCATAGTCCAGGGGTTGGGAACATTCAGTACTTC. The chain uses TRBV3-1 and TRBJ2-4; D is perhaps TRBD1 (6 bases). Trimming left V 3 bases short and J 7 bases short, with 16 bases between. CDR1 is LGHDT and CDR2 is YNNKEL in the germline V gene (reference sequence). The CDR3 spans 15 residues.

This clone appeared many times. A single base separates this from a much larger clone, so it may be a read error. The chain has TRBV19 and TRBJ1-5; TRBD1 matches at 7 bases. The CDR3 spans 14 residues. Germline V CDR1 and CDR2: LNHDA, SQIVND (reference sequence). CDR3 amino acids: CASNSQGGYQPRHF. CDR3 in DNA: TGTGCCAGTAACTCCCAGGGGGGGTATCAGCCCCGGCATTTT.

In its sample, this clone ranks as medium-sized. This sequence joins TRBV6-1 and TRBJ1-2; no definite D call. Germline values: CDR1 MNHNS, CDR2 SASEGT. The CDR3 covers 14 residues. Deletions cut 3 bases from V and 6 bases from J, with 14 bases between. This chain's CDR3 is CASSEQWEKNGYTF. CDR3 nucleotide sequence: TGTGCCAGCAGTGAGCAGTGGGAAAAAAATGGCTACACCTTC.

In its sample, this clone is medium-sized (0.01 to 0.1%). The chain combines TRBV6-1 with TRBJ1-2; the D is unclear. Trimming removed 6 bases at V and 4 bases at J, with 18 bases between. The CDR3 consists of 15 residues. CDR1 and CDR2 (germline): MNHNS, SASEGT. CDR3 region: CASSSLSTDTYGYTF. In DNA, the CDR3 is TGTGCCAGCAGCTCCCTCTCAACAGACACCTATGGCTACACCTTC.

About this clone: One junction end disagrees with the germline gene, perhaps due to a read error. This chain joins TRBV6-2 or TRBV6-3 and TRBJ1-1; D not certain. This CDR3 spans 13 amino acids. CDR1 MNHEY and CDR2 SVGEGT come from the germline V gene. The CDR3 here is CASSYLVNTEDLF. In nucleotides, the CDR3 is TGTGCCAGCAGTTACTTAGTGAACACTGAAGATTTATTT.

This clone has at least ten counts. The V call is TRBV5-4, the J call TRBJ2-2; D is perhaps TRBD1 (5 bases). CDR1 and CDR2 (germline): SGHNT, YYREEE (reference sequence). Trimming left V 4 bases short and J 3 bases short, with 10 bases between. The CDR3 contains 14 residues. The CDR3 loop is CASSPDTYTGELFF. The CDR3 DNA reads as TGTGCCAGCAGCCCGGACACCTACACCGGGGAGCTGTTTTTT.

V gene TRBV5-1 combines with J gene TRBJ1-2; 7 bases fit TRBD1. The CDR3 consists of 15 residues. Per germline, CDR1 SGHRS and CDR2 YFSETQ. Germline trimming cut 3 bases from V and 4 bases from J; bases unmatched to any gene: 9. CDR3 amino acids: CASSSEGATSYGYTF. In DNA, the CDR3 is TGCGCCAGCAGCTCTGAGGGGGCTACCAGCTATGGCTACACCTTC.

In this sample, this clone turned up many times. This chain connects TRBV7-3 to TRBJ2-2, with 12 bases identical to TRBD1. The ends lost 3 bases at V and 7 bases at J; junction bases unmatched: 6. The CDR3 has 16 residues. Germline CDR1 SGHTA, CDR2 FQGTGA. CDR3 DNA: TGTGCCAGCAGCTTTGGGGGGACAGGGGGCGTCGGGGAGCTGTTTTTT. Encoded protein: CASSFGGTGGVGELFF. The complete variable domain, with remaining parts taken from reference TRBV7-3 and TRBJ2-2, reads GAGVSQTPSNKVTEKGKYVELRCDPISGHTALYWYRQSLGQGPEFLIYFQGTGAADDSGLPNDRFFAVRPEGSVSTLKIQRTERGDSAVYLCASSFGGTGGVGELFFGEGSRLTVL.

This chain uses TRBV11-2 with TRBJ2-7; a possible D gene is TRBD2 (6 bases). Germline V gene sequence: CDR1 SGHAT, CDR2 FQNNGV. Trimming removed 6 bases from V and 10 bases from J, with 28 bases in between. This CDR3 contains 16 residues. The CDR3: CASSQAHEDPTGDQYF. The CDR3 nucleotides read TGTGCCAGCAGTCAGGCACATGAGGACCCCACGGGGGATCAGTACTTC.

The genes are TRBV7-9 and TRBJ2-7, with TRBD2 as a possible D gene (5 bases). Germline CDR1 is SEHNR and CDR2 is FQNEAQ (reference sequence). The CDR3 runs 12 residues. V dropped 2 bases and J dropped 6 bases, with 8 bases sitting between them. The CDR3 is CASSLLGGEQYF. The CDR3 bases are TGTGCCAGCAGCTTACTCGGAGGCGAGCAGTACTTC. The full variable domain, in which reference TRBV7-9 and TRBJ2-7 provide the parts outside the CDR3, is DTGVSQNPRHKITKRGQNVTFRCDPISEHNRLYWYRQTLGQGPEFLTYFQNEAQLEKSRLLSDRFSAERPKGSFSTLEIQRTEQGDSAMYLCASSLLGGEQYFGPGTRLTVT.

In this sample, this clone turned up many times. The chain is built from TRBV6-1 and TRBJ2-3, with TRBD1 matching over 8 bases. After removal of 2 bases from V and 4 bases from J, the junction contained 11 bases not matched to a gene. The CDR3 contains 17 residues. The germline gives CDR1 MNHNS, CDR2 SASEGT. CDR3 DNA: TGTGCCAGCAGTGAATTGTTAGGGCAGGGGGCCCCAGATACGCAGTATTTT. This encodes CASSELLGQGAPDTQYF.

This clone was observed at least ten times. V usage is TRBV20-1 and J usage is TRBJ2-1, with D maybe TRBD2 (7 bases). Deletions cut 4 bases from V and 11 bases from J, with 15 bases between. The CDR3 contains 12 residues. The germline V gene has CDR1 DFQATT and CDR2 SNEGSKA (reference sequence). The CDR3 here is CSAKQGGSQQFF. The CDR3 DNA follows: TGCAGTGCTAAACAGGGAGGGAGTCAGCAGTTCTTC.

There are a few counts of this clone. The J gene is TRBJ2-3, the V gene TRBV28; D is undetermined. The germline V and J ends were trimmed by 4 bases and 4 bases, with 15 bases remaining between them. CDR1 is MDHEN and CDR2 is SYDVKM in the germline V gene. This CDR3 is 15 amino acids long. CDR3 coding DNA: TGTGCCAGCAGTTCCTCGGCTTTGAGTTCAGATACGCAGTATTTT. The encoded protein is CASSSSALSSDTQYF.

This chain connects TRBV5-1 to TRBJ2-1, with 8 bases fitting TRBD2. The germline gives CDR1 SGHRS, CDR2 YFSETQ. J lost 5 bases, V lost 4 bases, and 11 bases had no gene match. The CDR3 contains 16 residues. CDR3 DNA: TGCGCCAGCAGCATGGGGGCGGGGGGCTTGGACAATGAGCAGTTCTTC. Residues: CASSMGAGGLDNEQFF.

The sample holds a few counts of this clone. The chain employs TRBV6-1 and TRBJ1-3, with 8 nucleotides matching TRBD1. Germline V lookup: CDR1 MNHNS, CDR2 SASEGT. Trimming at V came to 6 bases and at J to 0 bases, leaving 4 bases not matched to a gene. The CDR3 has 15 residues. Here the CDR3 DNA reads TGTGCCAGCAGATCCGACAGGGGCTCTGGAAACACCATATATTTT. Translation gives CASRSDRGSGNTIYF.

This clone was seen repeatedly, ten times or more. The V call is TRBV11-1, the J call TRBJ2-3; 8 nucleotides align to TRBD2. Germline V gene sequence: CDR1 SGHAT, CDR2 FQDESV (reference sequence). V lost 3 bases and J lost 2; bases outside the gene matches: 4. CDR3 length: 15 amino acids. CDR3 in amino acids: CASSLGTRHTDTQYF. The CDR3 DNA reads TGTGCCAGCAGCTTGGGGACTAGGCACACAGATACGCAGTATTTT.

Within the sample, this clone is medium-sized. The chain is built from TRBV19 and TRBJ2-7, with D possibly matching TRBD1 (6 bases). The CDR3 totals 14 residues. Deletions cut 6 bases from V and 0 bases from J, with 12 bases between. The germline V gene encodes CDR1 LNHDA and CDR2 SQIVND (reference sequence). The CDR3 loop reads CASSTTGSSYEQYF. The CDR3 DNA follows: TGTGCCAGTAGCACTACAGGGAGCTCCTACGAGCAGTACTTC.

The genes are TRBV18 and TRBJ2-7; 7 bases match TRBD1. V lost 3 bases and J lost 2; bases outside the gene matches: 4. CDR1 and CDR2 from the germline V gene are KGHSH and LQKENI. CDR3 size: 14 residues. The CDR3 here is CASSPRDRTYEQYF. The CDR3 DNA sequence: TGTGCCAGCTCACCCCGGGACAGAACCTACGAGCAGTACTTC. The complete variable domain, with remaining parts taken from reference TRBV18 and TRBJ2-7, reads NAGVMQNPRHLVRRRGQEARLRCSPMKGHSHVYWYRQLPEEGLKFMVYLQKENIIDESGMPKERFSAEFPKEGPSILRIQQVVRGDSAAYFCASSPRDRTYEQYFGPGTRLTVT.

V usage is TRBV6-2 or TRBV6-3 and J usage is TRBJ2-7, with 7 positions matching TRBD2. Germline CDR1 and CDR2: MNHEY and SVGEGT. The CDR3 runs to 14 residues. The V gene end was trimmed by 0 bases and the J gene end by 12 bases; junction bases not matched to a gene: 11. This chain's CDR3 is CASSYSEVAGAVYF. DNA of the CDR3: TGTGCCAGCAGTTACTCGGAGGTCGCGGGAGCGGTGTACTTC.

With respect to this clone: One end of the junction varies from germline; a read error may be responsible. This chain connects TRBV6-1 to TRBJ1-2; D remains unclear. Germline V gene sequence: CDR1 MNHNS, CDR2 SASEGT. The CDR3 spans 11 residues. The CDR3: CASRLYSYYNF. CDR3 bases: TGTGCCAGCAGACTATACAGTTACTACAACTTC.

The chain recombines TRBV18 with TRBJ1-1, with D tentatively TRBD1 (5 bases). V was clipped by 2 bases and J by 3 bases, with 13 bases between them. Germline V gene data show CDR1 as KGHSH and CDR2 as LQKENI. The CDR3 covers 15 residues. The DNA of the CDR3 is TGTGCCAGCTCACCAGTTGGGGGGACCTACACTGAAGCTTTCTTT. Protein product: CASSPVGGTYTEAFF.

This clone showed up many times. The V call is TRBV9, the J call TRBJ2-5, with TRBD2 matching over 10 bases. The J segment lost 5 bases and the V segment lost 0 bases, leaving 13 bases of the junction unmatched. Germline-derived CDR1 and CDR2 are SGDLS and YYNGEE. This CDR3 comprises 18 residues. The CDR3: CASSVGWGSGRRWETQYF. CDR3 nucleotides: TGTGCCAGCAGCGTAGGGTGGGGTAGCGGGAGGAGGTGGGAGACCCAGTACTTC.

This rearrangement joins TRBV6-1 to TRBJ2-1, with 7 bases lining up with TRBD1. Germline V gene sequence: CDR1 MNHNS, CDR2 SASEGT. The CDR3 length is 15 residues. This CDR3 reads CAAVLLDRVTNEQFF. The CDR3 DNA reads as TGTGCAGCAGTCCTCCTTGACAGGGTGACGAATGAGCAGTTCTTC.

CDR3 nucleotide sequence: TGTGCCAGCAGCCAGGGAGATACGCAGTATTTT. This codes for CASSQGDTQYF. J is TRBJ2-3 and V is TRBV7-6, with D perhaps TRBD1 (5 bases). The CDR3 covers 11 residues. Trimming stripped 5 bases from V and 5 bases from J, with 5 bases between. CDR1 and CDR2 from the germline V gene are SGHVS and FNYEAQ.

This clone was seen at least ten times. The gene calls are TRBV13 and TRBJ2-5; D remains unclear. Per germline, CDR1 PRHDT and CDR2 FYEKMQ (reference sequence). The CDR3 contains 15 residues. The V gene lost 5 bases and the J gene lost 2 bases, with 15 bases spanning the gap. CDR3 nucleotides: TGTGCCAGCAGCCCCCGCGTTTCGGCGCAAGAGACCCAGTACTTC. It translates to CASSPRVSAQETQYF.